These 6 T cell receptor beta chains were sequenced from one sample in a study of blood T cell repertoires in COVID-19. This table comes from immunoSEQ multiplex PCR, and its TCRdb copy is limited to in-frame clones, with some not included. The repertoire consists of 350,000 to 450,000 clones, with 89% occurring once and the leading ten covering less than 2%. What was sequenced was peripheral blood. These TCRs come from a woman aged 40 to 50 with COVID-19, enrolled during active disease.

The chain links TRBV6-5 to TRBJ1-1; D unresolved. V was clipped by 0 bases and J by 6 bases, with 11 bases between them. Germline CDR1 reads MNHEY; CDR2 reads SVGAGI. The CDR3 sequence is 14 residues long. The chain's CDR3 is CASSYSMAAPEAFF. The CDR3 nucleotides are TGTGCCAGCAGTTACTCGATGGCTGCCCCTGAAGCTTTCTTT.

The chain couples TRBV5-1 to TRBJ1-3; tentatively, D is TRBD1 (5 bases). V was trimmed by 0 bases and J by 2 bases, leaving 12 bases between them. The CDR3 is made up of 16 amino acids. Germline V gene data show CDR1 as SGHRS and CDR2 as YFSETQ. Written as DNA, the CDR3 is TGCGCCAGCAGCTTGGCCACCAGGGCGACTGGAAACACCATATATTTT. It specifies CASSLATRATGNTIYF.

V usage is TRBV7-2 and J usage is TRBJ2-5; 7 nucleotides align to TRBD2. Trimming took 5 bases from V and 5 from J; bases not matched to a gene: 8. Germline lookup yields CDR1 SGHTA and CDR2 FQGNSA. The CDR3 is made up of 14 amino acids. In nucleotides, the CDR3 is TGTGCCAGCAGCCCAGGGAGGGTTTGGGAGACCCAGTACTTC. It encodes CASSPGRVWETQYF.

The genes are TRBV27 and TRBJ2-3, with D uncertain. Germline V gene data show CDR1 as MNHEY and CDR2 as SMNVEV (reference sequence). The CDR3 contains 12 residues. V was trimmed by 2 bases and J by 6 bases, leaving 6 bases between them. DNA of the CDR3: TGTGCCAGCAGTTTACTAGGCGATACGCAGTATTTT. Translation: CASSLLGDTQYF.

CDR3 sequence reads: CASSYSTSGLPEQYF. Here the CDR3 DNA reads TGTGCCAGCAGTTACTCTACTAGCGGGCTTCCAGAGCAGTACTTC. The V gene is TRBV6-2 or TRBV6-3, the J gene TRBJ2-7; 9 bases are shared with TRBD2. CDR3 length equals 15 residues. In germline, CDR1 is MNHEY, CDR2 SVGEGT. Trimming at V came to 0 bases and at J to 7 bases, leaving 7 bases not matched to a gene.

This chain joins TRBV2 and TRBJ1-1; D remains ambiguous. The CDR3 has 13 amino acids. CDR1 SNHLY and CDR2 FYNNEI come from the germline V gene. V was shortened by 7 bases and J by 9 bases, with 18 bases between the two germline ends. Here the CDR3 DNA reads TGTGCCAGCAAAGAGGATCCCAATTGGAAAGCTTTCTTT. The encoded protein is CASKEDPNWKAFF. The variable domain in full, completed from reference TRBV2 and TRBJ1-1, reads EPEVTQTPSHQVTQMGQEVILRCVPISNHLYFYWYRQILGQKVEFLVSFYNNEISEKSEIFDDQFSVERPDGSNFTLKIRSTKLEDSAMYFCASKEDPNWKAFFGQGTRLTVV.